Shown below are 18 T cell receptor beta chains from a single sample sequenced in a study of technical replicates of blood from a few donors (dated by TCRdb to 2017 to 2019). Library method: the immunoSEQ multiplex PCR assay. TCRdb provides this immuneACCESS table in a form limited to in-frame rearrangements. Some clones are lacking; in checked studies, under half of them reflect an unresolved V gene, and why the rest are absent is not known. The sample records tens of thousands of clones, approximately 83% of which are singletons. The ten largest clones add up to approximately 5.1% of the sample. The sequencing sample was made of PBMCs. The receptors come from a human donor in good health. Some clones in this sample may be carry-over from other donors' samples.

This clone is a singleton in its sample. This sequence joins TRBV7-2 and TRBJ1-5; 9 bases align to TRBD1. V trimming: 3 bases; J trimming: 7 bases; junction bases outside the gene matches: 7. Germline CDR1 is SGHTA and CDR2 is FQGNSA. The CDR3 is 15 residues long. CDR3 protein: CASSFTGGAGQPQHF. DNA of the CDR3: TGTGCCAGCAGCTTTACAGGGGGCGCGGGCCAGCCCCAGCATTTT.

The chain combines TRBV18 with TRBJ2-5, with D possibly matching TRBD2 (5 bases). This CDR3 is built from 15 residues. Trimming stripped 3 bases from V and 4 bases from J, with 15 bases between. CDR1 is KGHSH and CDR2 is LQKENI in the germline V gene. For the CDR3, the DNA is TGTGCCAGCTCACCTGTCGGTACTGAGGGAGAGACCCAGTACTTC. Amino acid sequence: CASSPVGTEGETQYF.

The V call is TRBV10-3, the J call TRBJ2-5, with TRBD1 identical over 9 bases. CDR1 and CDR2 (germline): ENHRY, SYGVKD. The CDR3 loop spans 15 amino acids. V was clipped by 6 bases and J by 2 bases; unmatched bases: 7. This CDR3 is CAISSGTGSQETQYF. The CDR3 DNA follows: TGTGCCATCAGCTCCGGGACAGGGTCTCAAGAGACCCAGTACTTC.

The gene calls are TRBV4-1 and TRBJ2-1; 7 positions match TRBD2. The J segment lost 14 bases and the V segment lost 2 bases, leaving 9 bases of the junction unmatched. CDR3 size: 13 residues. The germline V gene has CDR1 MGHRA and CDR2 YSYEKL. CDR3 in amino acids: CASSQLVWAGEFF. Here the CDR3 DNA reads TGCGCCAGCAGCCAACTAGTCTGGGCGGGGGAGTTCTTC.

This chain connects TRBV7-9 to TRBJ2-1; the match to TRBD2 covers 12 bases. This CDR3 spans 17 amino acids. The V segment lost 4 bases and the J segment 4 bases; nucleotides outside the gene matches: 8. Germline V gene data show CDR1 as SEHNR and CDR2 as FQNEAQ (reference sequence). In DNA, the CDR3 is TGTGCCAGCAGCTCACACGGACTAGCGGGGCCGTACAATGAGCAGTTCTTC. This codes for CASSSHGLAGPYNEQFF.

The CDR3 loop reads CASSVTREVYNEQFF. CDR3 in DNA: TGTGCCAGCAGTGTAACGCGAGAGGTCTACAATGAGCAGTTCTTC. The V call is TRBV6-1, the J call TRBJ2-1; D ambiguous. With 4 bases removed from V and 3 bases from J, the gap between germline ends came to 13 bases. This CDR3 has 15 residues. Germline CDR1 and CDR2: MNHNS and SASEGT.

The chain joins TRBV7-9 to TRBJ2-5, with D maybe TRBD2 (5 bases). This CDR3 spans 13 amino acids. V shed 5 bases and J shed 4 bases, with 11 bases lying between them. Germline V gene sequence: CDR1 SEHNR, CDR2 FQNEAQ (reference sequence). The CDR3 DNA reads as TGTGCCAGCAGCGCAACGGGGTTAGAGACCCAGTACTTC. Amino acids: CASSATGLETQYF.

The J gene is TRBJ2-7, the V gene TRBV20-1, with D perhaps TRBD1 (5 bases). CDR3 length equals 11 residues. Germline CDR1 and CDR2: DFQATT and SNEGSKA (reference sequence). Trimming removed 4 bases from V and 6 bases from J, with 10 bases in between. CDR3 in DNA: TGCAGTGCTACCAGGGTTGGCGAGCAGTACTTC. It specifies CSATRVGEQYF.

This clone occurred once. The chain combines TRBV29-1 with TRBJ1-2; 8 bases align to TRBD1. Trimming cost V 1 base and J 2 bases; bases outside gene matches: 3. There are 14 residues in the CDR3. CDR1 is SQVTM and CDR2 is ANQGSEA in the germline V gene. DNA for the CDR3: TGCAGCGTTGAAGGTTGGACAGGGAACTATGGCTACACCTTC. Its protein product is CSVEGWTGNYGYTF.

The V and J genes are TRBV2 and TRBJ1-1; D unclear. V dropped 3 bases and J dropped 2 bases, with 7 bases sitting between them. The CDR3 covers 13 residues. Germline CDR1 and CDR2: SNHLY and FYNNEI. The CDR3 DNA reads as TGTGCCAGCAGTGAGCAGGTCAACACTGAAGCTTTCTTT. It specifies CASSEQVNTEAFF.

The chain employs TRBV4-3 and TRBJ1-1; 8 bases map to TRBD1. The V segment lost 0 bases and the J segment 3 bases; nucleotides outside the gene matches: 6. Germline V gene sequence: CDR1 LGHNA, CDR2 YSLEER. This CDR3 has 16 amino acids. The CDR3 loop is CASSQENRGGDTEAFF. The DNA of the CDR3 is TGCGCCAGCAGCCAAGAGAACAGGGGGGGGGACACTGAAGCTTTCTTT.

The table lists this clone with a count of one. The V call is TRBV4-3, the J call TRBJ2-3, with 7 bases lining up with TRBD1. CDR3 length: 15 residues. Germline assignment: CDR1 LGHNA and CDR2 YSLEER. V shed 6 bases and J 6 bases; nucleotides not matched to a gene: 12. The CDR3, as DNA: TGCGCCAGCAGTCGGGACAGTGCCCCGCAGGATACGCAGTATTTT. Translation: CASSRDSAPQDTQYF.

This clone was found a few times. J is TRBJ2-7 and V is TRBV5-5; the D is unclear. V shed 6 bases and J shed 0 bases, with 13 bases lying between them. The CDR3 has 14 amino acids. Looked up from germline, CDR1 is SGHKS and CDR2 is YYEKEE (reference sequence). Here the CDR3 DNA reads TGTGCCAGCACCCCCGGAGCTACCTCCTACGAGCAGTACTTC. As protein: CASTPGATSYEQYF.

V and J are TRBV6-5 and TRBJ2-2; D unresolved. Trimming pared 0 bases from V and 6 bases from J, leaving 14 bases between. Germline assignment: CDR1 MNHEY and CDR2 SVGAGI. CDR3 length: 16 residues. The CDR3 DNA follows: TGTGCCAGCAGTTACTCGATCGCAACAGCAGCCGGGGAGCTGTTTTTT. Its protein product is CASSYSIATAAGELFF.

The chain couples TRBV28 to TRBJ1-1; D not certain. This CDR3 region has 13 residues. Germline CDR1 and CDR2: MDHEN and SYDVKM. V was cut by 7 bases and J by 4 bases, with 13 bases left in between. CDR3 sequence reads: CASIGPVLTEAFF. CDR3 nucleotides: TGTGCCAGCATCGGTCCCGTTCTCACTGAAGCTTTCTTT.

V and J are TRBV6-4 and TRBJ2-1, with a possible D match to TRBD1 (5 bases). CDR1 and CDR2 from the germline V gene are MRHNA and SNTAGT. V was cut by 5 bases and J by 5 bases, with 19 bases left in between. There are 16 residues in the CDR3. This CDR3 is CASSTIRGRGHNEQFF. CDR3 DNA: TGTGCCAGCAGTACAATTCGTGGAAGGGGCCACAATGAGCAGTTCTTC.

The chain links TRBV19 to TRBJ1-2; the D gene is possibly TRBD1 (6 bases). Trimming cost V 5 bases and J 4 bases, with 14 bases left between them. The CDR3 covers 14 residues. Germline V CDR1 and CDR2: LNHDA, SQIVND (reference sequence). CDR3 amino acids: CASSGHRVGYGYTF. CDR3 nucleotides: TGTGCCAGTAGTGGCCACAGGGTGGGCTATGGCTACACCTTC.

The chain uses TRBV19 and TRBJ1-5, with D perhaps TRBD1 (5 bases). Trimming pared 6 bases from V and 5 bases from J, leaving 14 bases between. The germline V gene encodes CDR1 LNHDA and CDR2 SQIVND (reference sequence). The CDR3 spans 14 residues. The CDR3 DNA reads as TGTGCCAGTAGATTCGGCAGGGATGATCAGCCCCAGCATTTT. It encodes CASRFGRDDQPQHF.